The entry below gives a single TCR beta chain sequence along with its context. Antigen specificity is unknown. This entry comes from a study of identical twins. The study's findings and limits: Zero-insertion findings could be partly confounded by invariant cells (MAIT and iNKT cells). The study reached conclusions through statistical analysis that was cross-sectional, not following the same donors.

A universal primer binding site was introduced by template switching. The final cDNA contained unique molecular identifiers. Via MiXCR, TCRdb re-called the 5' RACE reads, giving one row per CDR3 protein. The table includes 250,000 or so distinct CDR3 sequences, about 8.5% detected once. Healthy Caucasians made up all donors. The CDR3 runs to 13 residues. V was cut by 3 bases and J by 7 bases, with 10 bases left in between. CDR1 is SGHTA and CDR2 is FQGTGA in the germline V gene. These data were likewise used in another study, on yellow fever vaccine responses in identical twins.

This clonotype originated in a woman aged 18-35 years in good health. The chain is built from TRBV7-3 and TRBJ2-1; D is ambiguous. Specimen: CD8+ T cells sorted from blood. The CDR3 is CASSFFNGNEQFF. The CDR3, as DNA: TGTGCCAGCAGCTTTTTCAATGGAAATGAGCAGTTCTTC.